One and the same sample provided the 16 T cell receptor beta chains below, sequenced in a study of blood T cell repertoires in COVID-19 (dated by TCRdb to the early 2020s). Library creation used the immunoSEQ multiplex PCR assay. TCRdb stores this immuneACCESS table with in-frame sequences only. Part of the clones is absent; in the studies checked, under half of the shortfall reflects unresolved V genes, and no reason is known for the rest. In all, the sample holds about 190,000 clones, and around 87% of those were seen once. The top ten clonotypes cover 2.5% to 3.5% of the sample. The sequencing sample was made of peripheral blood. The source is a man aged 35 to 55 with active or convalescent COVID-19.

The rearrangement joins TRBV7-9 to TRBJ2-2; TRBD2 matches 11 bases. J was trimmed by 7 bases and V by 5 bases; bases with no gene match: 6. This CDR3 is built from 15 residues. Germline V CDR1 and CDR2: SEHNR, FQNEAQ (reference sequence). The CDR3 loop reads CASSKTSGDGGELFF. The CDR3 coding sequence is TGTGCCAGCAGCAAGACTAGCGGGGATGGCGGGGAGCTGTTTTTT.

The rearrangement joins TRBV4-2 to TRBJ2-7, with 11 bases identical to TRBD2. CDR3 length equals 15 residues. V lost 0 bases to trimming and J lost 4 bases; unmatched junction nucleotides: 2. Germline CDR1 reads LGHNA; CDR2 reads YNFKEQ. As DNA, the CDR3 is TGTGCCAGCAGCCAAGATAGCGGGGGGGCTTACGAGCAGTACTTC. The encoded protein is CASSQDSGGAYEQYF.

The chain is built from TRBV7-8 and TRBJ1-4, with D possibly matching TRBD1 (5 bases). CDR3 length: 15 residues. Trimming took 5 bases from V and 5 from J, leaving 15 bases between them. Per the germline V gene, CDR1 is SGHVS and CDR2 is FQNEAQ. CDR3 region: CASSLSTVGNEKLFF. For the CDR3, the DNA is TGTGCCAGCAGCCTATCGACAGTGGGAAATGAAAAACTGTTTTTT.

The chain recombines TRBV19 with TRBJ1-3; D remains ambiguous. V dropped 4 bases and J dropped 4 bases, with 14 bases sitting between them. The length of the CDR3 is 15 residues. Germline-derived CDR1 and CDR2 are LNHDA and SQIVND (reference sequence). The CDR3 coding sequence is TGTGCCAGTAGTAGGGCGTGGGAGTCGGGAAACACCATATATTTT. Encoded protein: CASSRAWESGNTIYF.

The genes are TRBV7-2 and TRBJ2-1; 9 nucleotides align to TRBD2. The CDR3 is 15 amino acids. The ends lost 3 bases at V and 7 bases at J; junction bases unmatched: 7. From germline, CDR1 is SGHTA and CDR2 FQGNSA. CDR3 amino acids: CASSFSGGVGNEQFF. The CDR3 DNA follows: TGTGCCAGCAGCTTTAGCGGGGGTGTGGGAAATGAGCAGTTCTTC.

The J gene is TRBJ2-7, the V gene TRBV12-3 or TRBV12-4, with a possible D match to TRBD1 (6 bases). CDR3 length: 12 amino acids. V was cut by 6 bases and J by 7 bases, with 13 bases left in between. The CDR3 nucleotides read TGTGCCAGCAGAAAAAACAGGGCAGAGCAGTACTTC. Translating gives CASRKNRAEQYF.

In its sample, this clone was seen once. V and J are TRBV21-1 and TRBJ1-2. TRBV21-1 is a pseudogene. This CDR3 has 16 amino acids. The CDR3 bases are TGTGCCAGCAGCAAAGCGCGGGATCTCCCTTCGGGGGGCTACACCTTC. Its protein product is CASSKARDLPSGGYTF.

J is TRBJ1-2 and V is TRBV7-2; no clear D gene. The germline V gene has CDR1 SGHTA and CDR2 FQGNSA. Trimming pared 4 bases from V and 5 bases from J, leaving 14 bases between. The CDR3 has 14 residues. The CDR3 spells CASSSRGVSYGYTF. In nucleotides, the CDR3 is TGTGCCAGCAGCTCTCGCGGGGTCAGTTATGGCTACACCTTC.

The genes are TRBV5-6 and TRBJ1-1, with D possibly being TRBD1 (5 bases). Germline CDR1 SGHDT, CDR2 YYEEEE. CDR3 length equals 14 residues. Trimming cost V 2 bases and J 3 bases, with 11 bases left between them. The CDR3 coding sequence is TGTGCCAGCAGCTTCAGGGAGGAGGACACTGAAGCTTTCTTT. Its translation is CASSFREEDTEAFF.

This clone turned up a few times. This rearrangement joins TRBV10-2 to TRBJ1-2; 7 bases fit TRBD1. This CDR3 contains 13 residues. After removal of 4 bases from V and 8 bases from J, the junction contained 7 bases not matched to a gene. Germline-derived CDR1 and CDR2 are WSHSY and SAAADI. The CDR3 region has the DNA TGCGCCAGCAGTGGGTTGCAGGGGGGAGGCTACACCTTC. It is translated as CASSGLQGGGYTF.

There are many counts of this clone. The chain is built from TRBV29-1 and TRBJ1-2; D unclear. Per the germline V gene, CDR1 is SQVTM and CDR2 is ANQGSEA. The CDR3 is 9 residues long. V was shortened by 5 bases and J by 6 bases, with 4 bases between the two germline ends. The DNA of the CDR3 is TGCAGCGTTTCTAATGGCTACACCTTC. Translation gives CSVSNGYTF.

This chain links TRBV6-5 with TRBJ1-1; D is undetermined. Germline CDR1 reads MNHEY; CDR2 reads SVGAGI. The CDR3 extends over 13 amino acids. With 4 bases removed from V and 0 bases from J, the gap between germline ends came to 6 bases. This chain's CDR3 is CASSFAVNTEAFF. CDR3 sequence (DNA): TGTGCCAGCAGTTTCGCAGTGAACACTGAAGCTTTCTTT.

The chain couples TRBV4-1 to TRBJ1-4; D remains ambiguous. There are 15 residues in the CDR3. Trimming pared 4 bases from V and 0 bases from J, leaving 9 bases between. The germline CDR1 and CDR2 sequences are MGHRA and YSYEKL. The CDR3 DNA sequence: TGCGCCAGCAGCCTCATTCAGTCAACTAATGAAAAACTGTTTTTT. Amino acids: CASSLIQSTNEKLFF.

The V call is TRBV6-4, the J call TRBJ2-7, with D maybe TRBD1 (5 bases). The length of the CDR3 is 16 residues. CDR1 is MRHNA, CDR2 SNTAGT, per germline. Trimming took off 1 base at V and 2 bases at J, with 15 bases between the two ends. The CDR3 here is CASSDFTYRLTYEQYF. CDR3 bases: TGTGCCAGCAGTGACTTTACATACAGGCTTACCTACGAGCAGTACTTC.

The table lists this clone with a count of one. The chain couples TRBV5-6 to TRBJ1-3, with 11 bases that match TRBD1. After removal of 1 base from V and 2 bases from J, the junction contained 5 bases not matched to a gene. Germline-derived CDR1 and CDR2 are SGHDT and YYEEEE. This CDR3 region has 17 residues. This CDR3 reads CASSLRDRGIAGNTIYF. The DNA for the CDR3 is TGTGCCAGCAGCTTGCGGGACAGGGGGATTGCTGGAAACACCATATATTTT.

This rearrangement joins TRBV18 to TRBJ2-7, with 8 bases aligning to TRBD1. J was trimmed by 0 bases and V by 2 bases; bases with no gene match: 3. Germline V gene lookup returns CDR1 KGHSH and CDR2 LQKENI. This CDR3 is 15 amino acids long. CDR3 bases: TGTGCCAGCTCACCAGGGACAGGAGTCTCCTACGAGCAGTACTTC. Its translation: CASSPGTGVSYEQYF.